This TCR beta chain was found in a study of cytomegalovirus exposure and HLA in healthy donors. Unmatched junction bases numbered 12, after V lost 5 bases and J lost 2 bases. From germline, CDR1 is SGHAT and CDR2 FQNNGV. This CDR3 has 18 residues. The PCR ran on 60 Vbeta and 13 Jbeta primers. Measured with immunoSEQ multiplex PCR; TCRdb has only the in-frame clones, and not every one. Of about 94,000 clones listed, around three fifths were seen once; the top ten hold around 4%. The TCR comes from a young man in good health and CMV-seronegative. The genes are TRBV11-2 and TRBJ2-6; 7 bases map to TRBD1. Sequenced input: PBMCs. The CDR3 protein is CASSPRPDRVAGANVLTF. The CDR3 region has the DNA TGTGCCAGCAGCCCGCGCCCAGACAGGGTGGCTGGGGCCAACGTCCTGACTTTC.